A single sample gave rise to the 20 T cell receptor beta chains below, sequenced in a study of CD8 T cells in Susac syndrome. Random hexamers primed reverse transcription of roughly 0.5 to 1 ug RNA. TCRdb reprocessed the immunoSEQ multiplex PCR reads with MiXCR, giving one entry per CDR3 protein. The sample consists of roughly 190,000 distinct CDR3 sequences, approximately 93% of them appearing once. The source material was CD4+ T cells from PBMCs. The receptors were gathered from a human donor in good health.

The CDR3 region is CASSSGQGRDTGELFF. Here the CDR3 DNA reads TGTGCCAGCAGCTCCGGACAGGGCCGGGACACCGGGGAGCTGTTTTTT. V gene TRBV7-9 combines with J gene TRBJ2-2, with 8 bases matching TRBD1. The CDR3 runs to 16 residues. Germline V CDR1 and CDR2: SEHNR, FQNEAQ (reference sequence). Trimming cost V 4 bases and J 3 bases; bases outside gene matches: 7.

The chain has TRBV7-2 and TRBJ2-5; weak D call: TRBD1 (6 bases). Germline CDR1 is SGHTA and CDR2 is FQGNSA. V dropped 6 bases and J dropped 5 bases, with 13 bases sitting between them. This CDR3 has 13 residues. As DNA, the CDR3 is TGTGCCAGCAGGACAGGCCTGAGGGAGACCCAGTACTTC. Translation: CASRTGLRETQYF.

This clonotype has more than one count but fewer than ten. The rearrangement uses TRBV3-1 and TRBJ1-1, with D uncertain. From germline, CDR1 is LGHDT and CDR2 YNNKEL (reference sequence). CDR3 length: 13 amino acids. The V gene lost 4 bases and the J gene lost 0 bases, with 6 bases spanning the gap. CDR3 sequence reads: CASSPRLNTEAFF. The DNA for the CDR3 is TGTGCCAGCAGCCCTCGGTTGAACACTGAAGCTTTCTTT.

J is TRBJ2-3 and V is TRBV5-1, with 7 nucleotides matching TRBD1. The length of the CDR3 is 14 residues. Per the germline V gene, CDR1 is SGHRS and CDR2 is YFSETQ. V was clipped by 4 bases and J by 2 bases; unmatched bases: 4. The CDR3: CASSRDSSTDTQYF. DNA for the CDR3: TGCGCCAGCAGCCGGGACAGTTCCACAGATACGCAGTATTTT.

The rearrangement uses TRBV6-1 and TRBJ2-3; maybe TRBD1 (6 bases). Germline CDR1 reads MNHNS; CDR2 reads SASEGT. The CDR3 totals 14 residues. Trimming removed 6 bases at V and 3 bases at J, with 13 bases between. The CDR3, as DNA: TGTGCCAGCAGGTGGCAGGGGAAGACAGATACGCAGTATTTT. This sequence encodes CASRWQGKTDTQYF.

This chain links TRBV5-1 with TRBJ2-7; tentative D call: TRBD1 (5 bases). CDR1 and CDR2 (germline): SGHRS, YFSETQ. The CDR3 is made up of 15 amino acids. Trimming took off 6 bases at V and 0 bases at J, with 16 bases between the two ends. The CDR3, as DNA: TGCGCCAGCACCCGACAGCCCCATAGCTCCTACGAGCAGTACTTC. It translates to CASTRQPHSSYEQYF.

The chain couples TRBV3-1 to TRBJ2-2; perhaps TRBD2 as D (5 bases). Deletions cut 5 bases from V and 6 bases from J, with 13 bases between. The CDR3 is 14 residues long. Germline CDR1 reads LGHDT; CDR2 reads YNNKEL (reference sequence). The DNA for the CDR3 is TGTGCCAGCAGCACGACGCGGGTTGCCGGGGAGCTGTTTTTT. As protein: CASSTTRVAGELFF. The variable domain in full, completed from reference TRBV3-1 and TRBJ2-2, reads DTAVSQTPKYLVTQMGNDKSIKCEQNLGHDTMYWYKQDSKKFLKIMFSYNNKELIINETVPNRFSPKSPDKAHLNLHINSLELGDSAVYFCASSTTRVAGELFFGEGSRLTVL.

J is TRBJ1-1 and V is TRBV6-1; no firm D call. The CDR3 has 14 amino acids. The germline V and J ends were trimmed by 5 bases and 6 bases, with 16 bases remaining between them. CDR1 MNHNS and CDR2 SASEGT come from the germline V gene. DNA of the CDR3: TGTGCCAGCAGTCTTGGACCCCCGGGTGCTGAAGCTTTCTTT. It yields the protein CASSLGPPGAEAFF.

The chain has TRBV20-1 and TRBJ1-1, with D perhaps TRBD1 (5 bases). Germline V lookup: CDR1 DFQATT, CDR2 SNEGSKA (reference sequence). Trimming stripped 1 base from V and 10 bases from J, with 10 bases between. The CDR3 loop spans 11 amino acids. The CDR3 DNA is TGCAGTGCTAGAGGCCTGGGGGGAGCTTTCTTT. Residues: CSARGLGGAFF.

V and J are TRBV6-2 or TRBV6-3 and TRBJ1-1; D call uncertain. Trimming took off 6 bases at V and 2 bases at J, with 10 bases between the two ends. Germline V lookup: CDR1 MNHEY, CDR2 SVGEGT. This CDR3 has 13 amino acids. The CDR3 sequence is CASRSSANTEAFF. The CDR3 DNA is TGTGCCAGCAGGAGCAGCGCTAACACTGAAGCTTTCTTT.

The chain has TRBV28 and TRBJ2-7; maybe TRBD1 (6 bases). V lost 2 bases to trimming and J lost 7 bases, with 18 bases between them. Germline V CDR1 and CDR2: MDHEN, SYDVKM. The length of the CDR3 is 15 residues. The CDR3 reads CASSLPSGAPGEQYF. DNA for the CDR3: TGTGCCAGCAGTTTACCTTCAGGGGCCCCAGGGGAGCAGTACTTC.

The table lists this clonotype with a few counts. The J gene is TRBJ1-3, the V gene TRBV6-6, with 7 bases lining up with TRBD1. V gave up 8 bases and J gave up 4 bases; unmatched junction bases: 5. CDR1 and CDR2 from the germline V gene are MNHNY and SVGAGI (reference sequence). This CDR3 is 13 amino acids long. CDR3 DNA sequence: TGTGCCAGCCTTCTCAGGGGGGGAAACACCATATATTTT. Its translation is CASLLRGGNTIYF.

This clonotype was counted a single time. The V and J genes are TRBV28 and TRBJ1-6; tentatively, D is TRBD1 (5 bases). V shed 5 bases and J shed 5 bases, with 13 bases lying between them. The CDR3 is made up of 15 amino acids. From germline, CDR1 is MDHEN and CDR2 SYDVKM. The DNA of the CDR3 is TGTGCCAGCAGTCCCTCCGTGGGGGATAATTCACCCCTCCACTTT. As protein: CASSPSVGDNSPLHF.

The genes are TRBV4-1 and TRBJ1-1; no definite D call. Germline V gene data show CDR1 as MGHRA and CDR2 as YSYEKL. V gave up 0 bases and J gave up 1 base, with 12 bases separating them. The CDR3 extends over 16 amino acids. The DNA for the CDR3 is TGCGCCAGCAGCCAAGAGCCATACCTAAGGAACACTGAAGCTTTCTTT. Translation gives CASSQEPYLRNTEAFF.

The chain has TRBV7-3 and TRBJ1-6, with D possibly matching TRBD1 (6 bases). The germline gives CDR1 SGHTA, CDR2 FQGTGA. The ends were cut back, 0 bases at V and 7 bases at J, with 13 bases in the middle. This CDR3 region has 16 residues. The CDR3 region is CASSLTEGGVNSPLHF. The CDR3 DNA reads TGTGCCAGCAGCTTAACGGAGGGGGGGGTGAATTCACCCCTCCACTTT.

This chain joins TRBV7-2 and TRBJ2-2; TRBD1 matches 10 bases. Germline lookup yields CDR1 SGHTA and CDR2 FQGNSA. Trimming at V came to 5 bases and at J to 4 bases, leaving 10 bases not matched to a gene. The CDR3 covers 17 residues. The chain's CDR3 is CASSVRQGALITGELFF. In nucleotides, the CDR3 is TGTGCCAGCAGCGTAAGACAGGGGGCGCTAATCACCGGGGAGCTGTTTTTT.

This rearrangement joins TRBV5-4 to TRBJ2-1; 8 bases fit TRBD1. After removal of 4 bases from V and 10 bases from J, the junction contained 7 bases not matched to a gene. Germline assignment: CDR1 SGHNT and CDR2 YYREEE (reference sequence). This CDR3 contains 13 residues. Written as DNA, the CDR3 is TGTGCCAGCAGCCGTATAGGACAGGGAGAGCAGTTCTTC. Translation: CASSRIGQGEQFF.

The genes are TRBV7-2 and TRBJ1-6; D may be TRBD1 (5 bases). The ends were cut back, 1 base at V and 7 bases at J, with 11 bases in the middle. The CDR3 runs to 15 residues. The germline CDR1 and CDR2 sequences are SGHTA and FQGNSA. The CDR3 spells CASSLGGTVNSPLHF. Here the CDR3 DNA reads TGTGCCAGCAGCTTAGGCGGGACGGTGAATTCACCCCTCCACTTT.

V gene TRBV28 combines with J gene TRBJ1-1; no definite D call. Germline V gives CDR1 MDHEN, CDR2 SYDVKM. V lost 3 bases and J 10 bases, leaving 15 bases between the germline ends. The CDR3 sequence is 13 residues long. This CDR3 is CASSFSGRAAAFF. The CDR3, as DNA: TGTGCCAGCAGTTTCTCCGGCCGGGCTGCAGCTTTCTTT.

The chain combines TRBV19 with TRBJ2-1, with 10 bases lining up with TRBD1. This CDR3 spans 18 amino acids. The germline V gene has CDR1 LNHDA and CDR2 SQIVND (reference sequence). J gave up 0 bases and V 3 bases, and 8 bases lay outside the gene matches. The DNA of the CDR3 is TGTGCCAGTAGTATCGGGACAGGGGCCCCGAGCTCCTACAATGAGCAGTTCTTC. Protein: CASSIGTGAPSSYNEQFF.